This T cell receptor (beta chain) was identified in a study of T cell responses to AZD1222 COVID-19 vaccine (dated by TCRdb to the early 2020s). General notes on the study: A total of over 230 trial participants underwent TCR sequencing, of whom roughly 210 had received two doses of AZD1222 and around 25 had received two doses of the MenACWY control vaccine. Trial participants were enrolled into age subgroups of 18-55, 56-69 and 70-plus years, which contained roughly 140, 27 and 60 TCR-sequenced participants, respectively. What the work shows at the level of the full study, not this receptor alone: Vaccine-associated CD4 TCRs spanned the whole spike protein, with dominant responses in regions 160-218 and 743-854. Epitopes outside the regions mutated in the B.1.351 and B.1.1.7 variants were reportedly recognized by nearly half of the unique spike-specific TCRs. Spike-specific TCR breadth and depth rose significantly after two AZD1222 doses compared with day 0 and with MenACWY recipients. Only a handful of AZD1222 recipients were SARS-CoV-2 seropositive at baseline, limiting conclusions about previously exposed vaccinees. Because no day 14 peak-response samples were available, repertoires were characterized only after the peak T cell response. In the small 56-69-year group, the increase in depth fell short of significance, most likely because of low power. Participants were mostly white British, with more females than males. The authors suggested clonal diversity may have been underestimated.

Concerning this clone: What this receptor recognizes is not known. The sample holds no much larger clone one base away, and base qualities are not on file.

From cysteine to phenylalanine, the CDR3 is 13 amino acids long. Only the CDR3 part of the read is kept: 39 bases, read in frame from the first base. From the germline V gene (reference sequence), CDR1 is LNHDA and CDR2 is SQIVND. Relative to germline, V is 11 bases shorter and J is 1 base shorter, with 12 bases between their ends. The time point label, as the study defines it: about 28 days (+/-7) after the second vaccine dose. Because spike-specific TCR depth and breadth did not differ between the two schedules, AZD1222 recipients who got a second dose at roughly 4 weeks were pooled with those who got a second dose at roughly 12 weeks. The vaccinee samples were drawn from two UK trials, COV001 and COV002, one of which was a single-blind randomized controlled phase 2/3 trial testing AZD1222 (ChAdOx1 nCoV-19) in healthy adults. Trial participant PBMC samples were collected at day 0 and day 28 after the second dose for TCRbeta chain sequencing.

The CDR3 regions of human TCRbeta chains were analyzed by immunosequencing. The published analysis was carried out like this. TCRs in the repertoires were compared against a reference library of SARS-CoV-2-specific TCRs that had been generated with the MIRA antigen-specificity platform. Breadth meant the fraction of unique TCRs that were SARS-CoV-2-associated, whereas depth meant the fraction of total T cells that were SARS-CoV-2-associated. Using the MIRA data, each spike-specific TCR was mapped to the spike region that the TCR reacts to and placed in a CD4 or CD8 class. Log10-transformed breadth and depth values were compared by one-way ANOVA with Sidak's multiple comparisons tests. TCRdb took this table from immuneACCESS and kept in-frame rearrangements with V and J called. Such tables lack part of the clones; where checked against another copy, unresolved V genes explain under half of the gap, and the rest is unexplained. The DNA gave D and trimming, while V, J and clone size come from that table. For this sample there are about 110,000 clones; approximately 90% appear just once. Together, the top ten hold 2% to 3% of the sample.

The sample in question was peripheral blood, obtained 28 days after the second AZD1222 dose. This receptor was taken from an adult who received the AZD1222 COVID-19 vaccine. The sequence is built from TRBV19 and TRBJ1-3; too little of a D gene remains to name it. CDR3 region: CACERRSGNTIYF. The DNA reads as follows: TGTGCCTGTGAAAGGCGTTCTGGAAACACCATATATTTT.